This T cell receptor beta chain came from a study of cytomegalovirus exposure and HLA in healthy donors. In the PCR, 60 Vbeta and 13 Jbeta primers were used. Method: immunoSEQ multiplex PCR; TCRdb's copy keeps in-frame clones and lacks some. Of tens of thousands of clones listed, about 70% are singletons. Study conclusions and caveats: Some TCR beta chains (164 of them) were listed as cytomegalovirus-associated.

After removal of 1 base from V and 5 bases from J, the junction contained 11 bases not matched to a gene. The CDR3 totals 17 residues. With regard to this clone: Its antigen is not known.

The material sequenced was PBMCs. The chain recombines TRBV6-7 with TRBJ1-1; 9 positions agree with TRBD1. TRBV6-7 is reported as an ORF; its role is uncertain. This receptor was obtained from a man under 40 in good health and CMV-seronegative. CDR3 protein: CASSYWGQGRVWTEAFF. CDR3 DNA sequence: TGTGCCAGCAGTTACTGGGGACAGGGAAGAGTGTGGACTGAAGCTTTCTTT.